The rows below give T cell receptor beta chains drawn from one sample of a study of T cell changes during pregnancy in multiple sclerosis. TCRdb's table, derived via immunoSEQ multiplex PCR, lists solely in-frame clones and lacks some. The table includes about 60,000 clones, about 90% detected once. The sample in question was peripheral blood, obtained in the first trimester of pregnancy. The receptor set was obtained from a female donor with multiple sclerosis, enrolled in a pregnancy study. Each CDR3 is given with its conserved first and last residue. Each record gives: J gene, V gene, clone size, D gene, CDR3 DNA, CDR3 protein. A D gene is named only where the DNA matches it firmly. A clone size is listed for some rows: how often the clone was seen (once, few, many), or a class if it is expanded.

j_call: TRBJ2-5; v_call: TRBV6-1; clone_size: -; d_call: TRBD2; cdr3_nt: TGTGCCAGCAGTCTAGCGGGAGGGCCCGGCGAGACCCAGTACTTC; cdr3_aa: CASSLAGGPGETQYF
j_call: TRBJ2-3; v_call: TRBV28; clone_size: -; d_call: TRBD1; cdr3_nt: TGTGCCAGCAGGGACGTAGGACAGGGGGGGGCAGATACGCAGTATTTT; cdr3_aa: CASRDVGQGGADTQYF
j_call: TRBJ1-4; v_call: TRBV5-4; clone_size: -; d_call: TRBD1; cdr3_nt: TGTGCCAGCAGCTTGCGGACAGGGGTCGGGTTCGAAAAACTGTTTTTT; cdr3_aa: CASSLRTGVGFEKLFF
j_call: TRBJ1-5; v_call: TRBV2; clone_size: -; d_call: TRBD1; cdr3_nt: TGTGCCAGCAGCCAAGGGGGACAGGGAAGGGGTTTTATATTCAATCAGCCCCAGCATTTT; cdr3_aa: CASSQGGQGRGFIFNQPQHF
j_call: TRBJ1-5; v_call: TRBV30; clone_size: -; d_call: TRBD1; cdr3_nt: TGTGCCTCCCAGGACAGGGGAACTCTTCCCGGACAGCCCCAGCATTTT; cdr3_aa: CASQDRGTLPGQPQHF
j_call: TRBJ2-5; v_call: TRBV15; clone_size: -; d_call: TRBD1; cdr3_nt: TGTGCCACCAGCCGGGGACAGGGGGTTACGGAGACCCAGTACTTC; cdr3_aa: CATSRGQGVTETQYF
j_call: TRBJ1-1; v_call: TRBV13; clone_size: once; d_call: -; cdr3_nt: TGTGCCAGCAGCTATGACCCGACAGGTGAGAACACTGAAGCTTTCTTT; cdr3_aa: CASSYDPTGENTEAFF
j_call: TRBJ2-7; v_call: TRBV7-2; clone_size: -; d_call: TRBD2; cdr3_nt: TGTGCCAGCAGCTTAGGAGGACTAGCGGGAGTCGACTACGAGCAGTACTTC; cdr3_aa: CASSLGGLAGVDYEQYF
j_call: TRBJ2-1; v_call: TRBV2; clone_size: -; d_call: -; cdr3_nt: TGTGCCTTTGCCCAAACACCCTACAATGAGCAGTTCTTC; cdr3_aa: CAFAQTPYNEQFF
j_call: TRBJ2-7; v_call: TRBV19; clone_size: -; d_call: TRBD2; cdr3_nt: TGTGCCAGTAGGGCCGGGGGGACGGTTAGCGAGCAGTACTTC; cdr3_aa: CASRAGGTVSEQYF
j_call: TRBJ2-1; v_call: TRBV27; clone_size: -; d_call: TRBD2; cdr3_nt: TGTGCCAGTCGGCTAGCGGGAGGAGAATACAATGAGCAGTTCTTC; cdr3_aa: CASRLAGGEYNEQFF
j_call: TRBJ2-7; v_call: TRBV28; clone_size: -; d_call: TRBD2; cdr3_nt: TGTGCCAGCAGTTTCTCACTAGCGGGAGGAATGTACGAGCAGTACTTC; cdr3_aa: CASSFSLAGGMYEQYF
j_call: TRBJ1-2; v_call: TRBV7-2; clone_size: -; d_call: -; cdr3_nt: TGTGCCAGCAGCCTACGACAGGTTAACGACGGCTACACCTTC; cdr3_aa: CASSLRQVNDGYTF
j_call: TRBJ1-2; v_call: TRBV10-3; clone_size: few; d_call: -; cdr3_nt: TGTGCCATCAGTGATGACAGGACGTCAACTAACTATGGCTACACCTTC; cdr3_aa: CAISDDRTSTNYGYTF
j_call: TRBJ2-5; v_call: TRBV21-1; clone_size: -; d_call: -; cdr3_nt: TGTGCCAGCAGCAAAAGGGCGCGGGAGGGCCAAGAGACCCAGTACTTC; cdr3_aa: CASSKRAREGQETQYF
j_call: TRBJ1-3; v_call: TRBV18; clone_size: -; d_call: -; cdr3_nt: TGTGCCAGCTCACAAGAGAGCTCTGGAAACACCATATATTTT; cdr3_aa: CASSQESSGNTIYF
j_call: TRBJ2-3; v_call: TRBV2; clone_size: -; d_call: TRBD2; cdr3_nt: TGTGCCAGCAGTGACGCGGGACTAAGCACAGATACGCAGTATTTT; cdr3_aa: CASSDAGLSTDTQYF
j_call: TRBJ2-3; v_call: TRBV30; clone_size: -; d_call: -; cdr3_nt: TGTGCCTGGAGTTCCAGCGGAGGGACAGATACGCAGTATTTT; cdr3_aa: CAWSSSGGTDTQYF
j_call: TRBJ1-2; v_call: TRBV9; clone_size: -; d_call: -; cdr3_nt: TGTGCCAGCAGCGAGACCCGGGACAACTTTAACTATGGCTACACCTTC; cdr3_aa: CASSETRDNFNYGYTF
j_call: TRBJ2-1; v_call: TRBV7-2; clone_size: -; d_call: TRBD2; cdr3_nt: TGTGCCAGCAGCTTAGCGCGCGAGCGGGAGGGGGGAAAGCAGTTCTTC; cdr3_aa: CASSLAREREGGKQFF
j_call: TRBJ2-1; v_call: TRBV5-4; clone_size: -; d_call: TRBD2; cdr3_nt: TGTGCCAGCAGCTTGGCCGCGGGAGGGAATGAGCAGTTCTTC; cdr3_aa: CASSLAAGGNEQFF
j_call: TRBJ2-1; v_call: TRBV7-9; clone_size: -; d_call: TRBD2; cdr3_nt: TGTGCCAGCAGCTCCACTAGCGGCCCCTCCTACAATGAGCAGTTCTTC; cdr3_aa: CASSSTSGPSYNEQFF
j_call: TRBJ2-7; v_call: TRBV5-4; clone_size: -; d_call: TRBD1; cdr3_nt: TGTGCCAGCAGCTTGGTTAGGGGGCGCGAGCAGTACTTC; cdr3_aa: CASSLVRGREQYF
j_call: TRBJ1-4; v_call: TRBV27; clone_size: -; d_call: TRBD1; cdr3_nt: TGTGCCAGCAGGAGGGACAGGGGTGCTGAAAAACTGTTTTTT; cdr3_aa: CASRRDRGAEKLFF
j_call: TRBJ1-2; v_call: TRBV5-6; clone_size: -; d_call: -; cdr3_nt: TGTGCCAGCAGCAATTTATTAGGACAAGATTCCTATGGCTACACCTTC; cdr3_aa: CASSNLLGQDSYGYTF
j_call: TRBJ2-1; v_call: TRBV29-1; clone_size: -; d_call: -; cdr3_nt: TGCAGCGTTGATGGGCGAGTCTACAATGAGCAGTTCTTC; cdr3_aa: CSVDGRVYNEQFF
j_call: TRBJ1-6; v_call: TRBV30; clone_size: -; d_call: TRBD1; cdr3_nt: TGTGCCTGGAGACCACAGGGGGTCAATTCACCCCTCCACTTT; cdr3_aa: CAWRPQGVNSPLHF
j_call: TRBJ2-3; v_call: TRBV19; clone_size: -; d_call: -; cdr3_nt: TGTGCCAGTAGGGGGAGAGGCACAGATACGCAGTATTTT; cdr3_aa: CASRGRGTDTQYF
j_call: TRBJ1-1; v_call: TRBV19; clone_size: -; d_call: -; cdr3_nt: TGTGCCAGTAGTGTACCACAGATGAACACTGAAGCTTTCTTT; cdr3_aa: CASSVPQMNTEAFF
j_call: TRBJ2-1; v_call: TRBV19; clone_size: -; d_call: TRBD2; cdr3_nt: TGTGCCAGTAGTCGGACTAGCGGGAGGAACTACAATGAGCAGTTCTTC; cdr3_aa: CASSRTSGRNYNEQFF
j_call: TRBJ2-7; v_call: TRBV7-2; clone_size: -; d_call: -; cdr3_nt: TGTGCCAGCAGCTTCGACGAGGGTTACGAGCAGTACTTC; cdr3_aa: CASSFDEGYEQYF
j_call: TRBJ1-1; v_call: TRBV14; clone_size: -; d_call: -; cdr3_nt: TGTGCCAGCAGCGCCGGGACTCTTAACACTGAAGCTTTCTTT; cdr3_aa: CASSAGTLNTEAFF
j_call: TRBJ2-7; v_call: TRBV10-1; clone_size: -; d_call: -; cdr3_nt: TGCGCCAGCAGTGGGTTTGCGGGATGCTACGAGCAGTACTTC; cdr3_aa: CASSGFAGCYEQYF
j_call: TRBJ1-3; v_call: TRBV29-1; clone_size: -; d_call: TRBD1; cdr3_nt: TGCAGCGTTTGGGGACAGGGCACCATATATTTT; cdr3_aa: CSVWGQGTIYF
j_call: TRBJ2-1; v_call: TRBV28; clone_size: -; d_call: TRBD2; cdr3_nt: TGTGCCAGCAGTCGGACTAGCGGGAGGGCCGGTGAGCAGTTCTTC; cdr3_aa: CASSRTSGRAGEQFF
j_call: TRBJ2-2; v_call: TRBV5-1; clone_size: -; d_call: -; cdr3_nt: TGCGCCAGCAGCCATCGGACAGTCCGGGACAACACCGGGGAGCTGTTTTTT; cdr3_aa: CASSHRTVRDNTGELFF
j_call: TRBJ1-1; v_call: TRBV19; clone_size: once; d_call: TRBD1; cdr3_nt: TGTGCCAGTAGTATTTCCGGGACAGGCCACATGAACACTGAAGCTTTCTTT; cdr3_aa: CASSISGTGHMNTEAFF
j_call: TRBJ2-7; v_call: TRBV7-6; clone_size: -; d_call: -; cdr3_nt: TGTGCCAGCAGCTTAGGGGCCGAGCCTAACTACGAGCAGTACTTC; cdr3_aa: CASSLGAEPNYEQYF
j_call: TRBJ1-1; v_call: TRBV28; clone_size: -; d_call: -; cdr3_nt: TGTGCCAGCATCCAGGGAACCCTGAACACTGAAGCTTTCTTT; cdr3_aa: CASIQGTLNTEAFF
j_call: TRBJ2-7; v_call: TRBV11-2; clone_size: -; d_call: TRBD2; cdr3_nt: TGTGCCAGCAGCGCTACTAGAGGACCGGGGGGCGAGCAGTACTTC; cdr3_aa: CASSATRGPGGEQYF
j_call: TRBJ1-5; v_call: TRBV28; clone_size: -; d_call: -; cdr3_nt: TGTGCCAGCAGTTCAGGGCAGTTCAATCAGCCCCAGCATTTT; cdr3_aa: CASSSGQFNQPQHF
j_call: TRBJ1-5; v_call: TRBV10-3; clone_size: -; d_call: -; cdr3_nt: TGTGCCATCAGTGAGGCAGGAAATCAGCCCCAGCATTTT; cdr3_aa: CAISEAGNQPQHF
j_call: TRBJ2-1; v_call: TRBV20-1; clone_size: -; d_call: -; cdr3_nt: TGCAGTGCTAGCCAGGTTGGTGAGCAGTTCTTC; cdr3_aa: CSASQVGEQFF
j_call: TRBJ1-5; v_call: TRBV5-1; clone_size: -; d_call: TRBD1; cdr3_nt: TGCGCCAGCAGCAAGGGACAGGGGGTGGGTCAGCCCCAGCATTTT; cdr3_aa: CASSKGQGVGQPQHF
j_call: TRBJ1-4; v_call: TRBV29-1; clone_size: -; d_call: -; cdr3_nt: TGCAGCGTCGCTAGAAATGAAAAACTGTTTTTT; cdr3_aa: CSVARNEKLFF
j_call: TRBJ1-5; v_call: TRBV30; clone_size: -; d_call: -; cdr3_nt: TGTGCCTGGAGTCTAGGCGGGATGGCGGGAAATCAGCCCCAGCATTTT; cdr3_aa: CAWSLGGMAGNQPQHF
j_call: TRBJ2-2; v_call: TRBV6-8; clone_size: few; d_call: -; cdr3_nt: TGTGCCCTCCTCCGGTTTTCGAACACCGGGGAGCTGTTTTTT; cdr3_aa: CALLRFSNTGELFF
j_call: TRBJ1-1; v_call: TRBV28; clone_size: -; d_call: -; cdr3_nt: TGTGCCAGCAGTTTAGCGCAGGTTGAAGCTTTCTTT; cdr3_aa: CASSLAQVEAFF
j_call: TRBJ1-6; v_call: TRBV27; clone_size: -; d_call: -; cdr3_nt: TGTGCCAGCAGAGACCACAGAATTAATTCACCCCTCCACTTT; cdr3_aa: CASRDHRINSPLHF
j_call: TRBJ1-2; v_call: TRBV4-2; clone_size: -; d_call: -; cdr3_nt: TGTGCCAGCAGCCAAGTCTCACAGGATTTGGGCTATGGCTACACCTTC; cdr3_aa: CASSQVSQDLGYGYTF
j_call: TRBJ2-3; v_call: TRBV27; clone_size: -; d_call: TRBD2; cdr3_nt: TGTGCCAGCAGTTTGCTTCCGGGACTAGCGGGCCCAAGTGGCACAGATACGCAGTATTTT; cdr3_aa: CASSLLPGLAGPSGTDTQYF
j_call: TRBJ1-5; v_call: TRBV7-6; clone_size: -; d_call: -; cdr3_nt: TGTGCCAGCAGCTCCGATAACCGGGTTGGCAATCAGCCCCAGCATTTT; cdr3_aa: CASSSDNRVGNQPQHF
j_call: TRBJ1-1; v_call: TRBV4-1; clone_size: -; d_call: -; cdr3_nt: TGCGCCAGCAGCCGCCCCACAGGGAGCGACACTGAAGCTTTCTTT; cdr3_aa: CASSRPTGSDTEAFF
j_call: TRBJ2-1; v_call: TRBV7-3; clone_size: -; d_call: -; cdr3_nt: TGTGCCAGCAGCTCAGGGGAGCGGATCTCCTACAATGAGCAGTTCTTC; cdr3_aa: CASSSGERISYNEQFF